This T cell receptor (beta chain) was sequenced during a study of T cell repertoires in aging, cancer and after chemotherapy. In the study overall: Patients with glioblastoma brain tumors were sampled before and after temozolomide-based therapy. Study results and limitations: Median generation probability rose over the chemotherapy interval in each cancer cohort, suggesting rebound thymic output. Untreated cancer patients had significantly lower blood TCR diversity than age-matched healthy donors.

The CDR3 extends over 16 amino acids. Trimming shortened V by 2 bases and J by 3 bases, and 14 bases separated the two germline ends. Germline loops: CDR1 MNHEY, CDR2 SVGAGI. Peripheral blood genomic DNA, not sorted cells or RNA, was the template. Rearranged V-D-J TRB sequences were amplified with a mixed TRB-A/B primer pool. MiXCR was run by TCRdb on the multiplex PCR reads, yielding one entry per CDR3 protein. Among approximately 3,000 distinct CDR3 sequences, 24% were seen once, and the ten largest hold approximately 8.7%. This clonotype is classed as medium-sized. Its matching antigen is unknown. The sequencing sample was made of blood. This clonotype was sampled from a human donor with a solid tumor. The V call is TRBV6-5, the J call TRBJ1-3, with a tentative D call TRBD1 (5 bases). CDR3 coding DNA: TGTGCCAGCAGTTACCTGGCCTCGGGGGGTGGAAACACCATATATTTT. It codes for CASSYLASGGGNTIYF.